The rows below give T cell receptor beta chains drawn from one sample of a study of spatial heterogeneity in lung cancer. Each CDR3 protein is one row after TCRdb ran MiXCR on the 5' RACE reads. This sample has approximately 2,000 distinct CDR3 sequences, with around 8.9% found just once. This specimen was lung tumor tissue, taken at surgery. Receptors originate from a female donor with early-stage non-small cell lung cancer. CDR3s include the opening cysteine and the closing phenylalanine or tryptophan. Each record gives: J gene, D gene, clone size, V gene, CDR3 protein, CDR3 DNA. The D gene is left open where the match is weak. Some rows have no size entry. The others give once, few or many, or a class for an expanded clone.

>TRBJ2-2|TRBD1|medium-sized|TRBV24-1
CATEGQGRTGELFF
TGTGCCACCGAGGGACAGGGACGAACCGGGGAGCTGTTTTTT
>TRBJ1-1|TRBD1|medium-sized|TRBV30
CAWGGQGGEAFF
TGTGCCTGGGGCGGACAGGGAGGTGAAGCTTTCTTT
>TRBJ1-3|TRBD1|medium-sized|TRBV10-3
CAISERQGAGNTIYF
TGTGCCATCAGTGAGAGGCAGGGGGCCGGAAACACCATATATTTT
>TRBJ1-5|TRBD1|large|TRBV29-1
CSVRTGSNQPQHF
TGCAGCGTCCGGACAGGGTCCAATCAGCCCCAGCATTTT
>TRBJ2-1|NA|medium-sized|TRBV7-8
CASSAQKLDGFF
TGTGCCAGTAGCGCACAAAAGCTGGATGGGTTCTTC
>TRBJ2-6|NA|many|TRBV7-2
CASSVTETPSGANVLTF
TGTGCCAGCAGCGTAACAGAGACCCCCTCTGGGGCCAACGTCCTGACTTTC
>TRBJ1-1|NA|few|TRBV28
CASSFGVKGSEAFF
TGTGCCAGCAGTTTTGGGGTGAAGGGGTCTGAAGCTTTCTTT
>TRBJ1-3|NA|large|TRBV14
CASSHAGDGNTIYF
TGTGCCAGCAGCCATGCGGGGGATGGAAACACCATATATTTT
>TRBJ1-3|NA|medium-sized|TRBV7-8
CASSFKGNTIYF
TGTGCCAGCAGCTTTAAGGGAAACACCATATATTTT
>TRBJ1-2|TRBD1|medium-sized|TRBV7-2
CASSLRQGGVMGYTF
TGTGCCAGCAGCTTGAGACAGGGTGGGGTTATGGGCTACACCTTC
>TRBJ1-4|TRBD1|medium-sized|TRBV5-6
CASSLLGQGALQEEKLFF
TGTGCCAGCAGCTTGTTAGGACAGGGGGCCCTTCAGGAGGAAAAACTGTTTTTT
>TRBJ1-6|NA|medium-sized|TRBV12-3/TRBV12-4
CATAGDAGSPLHF
TGTGCCACCGCAGGGGATGCGGGTTCACCCCTCCACTTT
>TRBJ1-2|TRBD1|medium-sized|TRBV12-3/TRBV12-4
CASSPTGDYGYTF
TGTGCCAGCAGCCCCACAGGGGACTATGGCTACACCTTC
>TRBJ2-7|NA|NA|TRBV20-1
CSAREGEVEQYF
TGCAGTGCTAGAGAGGGGGAGGTCGAGCAGTACTTC
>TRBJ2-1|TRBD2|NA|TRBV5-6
CASSLELAGGNEQFF
TGTGCCAGCAGCTTGGAACTAGCGGGGGGCAATGAGCAGTTCTTC
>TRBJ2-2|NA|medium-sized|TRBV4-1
CASSLQGFKNGELFF
TGCGCCAGCAGCCTTCAGGGATTTAAGAACGGGGAGCTGTTTTTT
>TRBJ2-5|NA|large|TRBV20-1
CSAQRSSGGQETQYF
TGCAGTGCCCAACGATCCTCAGGGGGGCAAGAGACCCAGTACTTC
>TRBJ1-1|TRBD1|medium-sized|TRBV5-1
CASGGQGSLNTEAFF
TGCGCCAGTGGGGGACAGGGCAGCTTGAACACTGAAGCTTTCTTT
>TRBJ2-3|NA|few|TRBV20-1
CSASRQNTQYF
TGCAGTGCTAGTAGGCAGAATACGCAGTATTTT
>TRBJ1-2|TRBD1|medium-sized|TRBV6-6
CASSLQGSYGYTF
TGTGCCAGCAGCCTACAGGGGAGCTATGGCTACACCTTC
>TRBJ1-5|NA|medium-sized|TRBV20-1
CSARDRRGASQPQHF
TGCAGTGCTAGAGATCGGAGGGGCGCAAGCCAGCCCCAGCATTTT
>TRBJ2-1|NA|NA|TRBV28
CASSLVGGAGFLTYNEQFF
TGTGCCAGCAGTTTAGTAGGAGGCGCAGGGTTCTTGACCTACAATGAGCAGTTCTTC
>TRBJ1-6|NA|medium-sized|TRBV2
CASSPTGSPLHF
TGTGCCAGCAGCCCGACGGGGTCACCCCTCCACTTT